The subject of this entry is one T cell receptor (beta chain). The sample originates from a study of blood T cell repertoires in COVID-19. Study as a whole: Acute-phase and convalescent COVID-19 samples originated in the United States, Italy and Spain. The cDNA or gDNA used as material had been derived from T cells, B-cell-depleted T cells, or PBMCs.

Per the study methods: Reference gene primers were amplified, and this amplification served to estimate nucleated cell counts. Profiled with immunoSEQ multiplex PCR; TCRdb holds only in-frame clones, not every one. V and J calls plus clone size are reproduced from that table; the DNA served to infer D and trimming. The table has about 120,000 clones, approximately 90% seen once. CDR1 is LNHNV and CDR2 is YYDKDF in the germline V gene (reference sequence). V shed 0 bases and J shed 2 bases, with 13 bases lying between them. This CDR3 is 16 amino acids long. The sample consisted of peripheral blood. The receptor comes from a human donor with active COVID-19. The donor label of this sample is uncertain. The gene calls are TRBV15 and TRBJ1-2, with no clear D. CDR3 nucleotides: TGTGCCACCAGCAGAGATCGGAGGGCGGAGAACTATGGCTACACCTTC. Residues: CATSRDRRAENYGYTF.